This is a list of T cell receptor beta chains from one sample in a study of T cell clones after liver transplantation. TCRdb's copy holds only in-frame clones and misses some; the assay was immunoSEQ multiplex PCR. Among about 120,000 clones listed, 90% were seen once. The sequenced sample was CD4+ T cells from blood, obtained 12 months after liver transplant. Receptors were obtained from a human patient who received a liver transplant. Some T cells may be provided by the graft donor. Each CDR3 is given with its conserved first and last residue.

v_gene	j_gene	CDR3aa
TRBV5-6	TRBJ1-5	CASSGNRGSNQPQHF
TRBV21-1	TRBJ1-5	CASSKVPDSNQPQHF
TRBV7-2	TRBJ2-3	CASSASGSSSDTQYF
TRBV2	TRBJ1-4	CASSLDRVFNEKLFF
TRBV11-2	TRBJ2-7	CASSLAAGSYYEQYF
TRBV11-3	TRBJ2-3	CASRSSGADTQYF
TRBV18	TRBJ2-3	CASSPPTRVTQYF
TRBV5-1	TRBJ2-1	CASSITGGAENEQFF
TRBV15	TRBJ2-7	CATSVDRADEQYF
TRBV28	TRBJ1-2	CASTEGQDYGYTF
TRBV27	TRBJ2-2	CASSLISNTGELFF